The next 29 T cell receptor beta chains were all read from a single sample in a study of blood T cell repertoires in COVID-19. Assay: immunoSEQ multiplex PCR; the TCRdb copy retains only in-frame clones and omits some. The sample lists over 400,000 clones, approximately 85% seen once, with approximately 3.4% in the top ten. Sequenced: peripheral blood. The receptors shown here come from a human donor in a cohort sampled during active COVID-19.

The chain recombines TRBV5-4 with TRBJ1-1, with no clear D. The V end was cut by 3 bases, the J end by 5 bases, with 5 bases between. Germline values: CDR1 SGHNT, CDR2 YYREEE (reference sequence). This CDR3 is built from 11 residues. This CDR3 is CASSSRTEAFF. In DNA, the CDR3 is TGTGCCAGCAGCTCGCGGACTGAAGCTTTCTTT.

The chain couples TRBV18 to TRBJ2-5; 13 positions match TRBD2. Germline V gene data show CDR1 as KGHSH and CDR2 as LQKENI. The CDR3 loop spans 14 amino acids. With 9 bases clipped from V and 4 bases from J, the junction kept 5 bases outside the gene matches. The CDR3 bases are TGTGCCAGTCGACTAGCGGGAGGTTTAGAGACCCAGTACTTC. Translated: CASRLAGGLETQYF.

The V gene is TRBV9, the J gene TRBJ1-3, with 8 nucleotides matching TRBD1. The J segment lost 3 bases and the V segment lost 0 bases, leaving 11 bases of the junction unmatched. Germline CDR1 SGDLS, CDR2 YYNGEE. The CDR3 is 18 amino acids. The CDR3 spells CASSVASRQGTIGNTIYF. CDR3 DNA sequence: TGTGCCAGCAGCGTAGCCTCCAGACAGGGGACGATTGGAAACACCATATATTTT.

In its sample, this clone was seen once. This chain uses TRBV19 with TRBJ1-1, with a possible D match to TRBD1 (6 bases). The CDR3 has 14 residues. The ends were cut back, 9 bases at V and 4 bases at J, with 18 bases in the middle. CDR1 and CDR2 from the germline V gene are LNHDA and SQIVND (reference sequence). CDR3 bases: TGTGCCAGCCTTTACAGGGAATCGAGCACTGAAGCTTTCTTT. Its translation is CASLYRESSTEAFF.

This clone was recorded only once. The V gene is TRBV19, the J gene TRBJ2-2, with TRBD2 matching over 12 bases. V lost 4 bases and J lost 6; bases outside the gene matches: 3. Germline V CDR1 and CDR2: LNHDA, SQIVND (reference sequence). The CDR3 has 15 amino acids. The CDR3 bases are TGTGCCAGTAGTAGACTAGCGGGAGAGGCCGGGGAGCTGTTTTTT. This gives the protein CASSRLAGEAGELFF.

The J gene is TRBJ2-6, the V gene TRBV3-1 (or the pseudogene TRBV3-2); 8 bases agree with TRBD1. Germline V CDR1 and CDR2: LGHDT, YNNKEL (reference sequence). The V segment lost 4 bases and the J segment 0 bases; nucleotides outside the gene matches: 11. The CDR3 is made up of 19 amino acids. The CDR3 DNA is TGTGCCAGCAGCCCGTTAAATCAGGGGGCTCTCTCTGGGGCCAACGTCCTGACTTTC. Amino acids: CASSPLNQGALSGANVLTF.

V gene TRBV19 combines with J gene TRBJ1-1; TRBD1 matches 7 bases. Germline loops: CDR1 LNHDA, CDR2 SQIVND (reference sequence). The CDR3 runs to 18 residues. The trim removed 4 bases at V and 1 base at J, leaving 15 bases unmatched. The CDR3 region is CASSTTLYRGKWNTEAFF. CDR3 nucleotides: TGTGCCAGTAGTACCACGTTATACAGGGGTAAGTGGAACACTGAAGCTTTCTTT.

CDR3 in amino acids: CASRQLTGGRAEAFF. In DNA, the CDR3 is TGTGCCAGCAGACAACTAACAGGGGGAAGGGCTGAAGCTTTCTTT. V and J are TRBV6-5 and TRBJ1-1; 8 bases are a match to TRBD1. The length of the CDR3 is 15 residues. The germline gives CDR1 MNHEY, CDR2 SVGAGI. Germline trimming cut 6 bases from V and 6 bases from J; bases unmatched to any gene: 12.

The rearrangement joins TRBV28 to TRBJ1-2; tentatively, D is TRBD1 (5 bases). CDR3 length: 14 residues. Germline V gene lookup returns CDR1 MDHEN and CDR2 SYDVKM. V was pared by 1 base and J by 6 bases, with 12 bases between. This CDR3 reads CASSLSSGRNGYTF. CDR3 DNA sequence: TGTGCCAGCAGTTTATCGTCAGGGAGGAATGGCTACACCTTC.

This chain joins TRBV29-1 and TRBJ2-5; maybe TRBD1 (6 bases). Trimming cost V 6 bases and J 4 bases, with 12 bases left between them. CDR1 and CDR2 (germline): SQVTM, ANQGSEA. This CDR3 region has 12 residues. In DNA, the CDR3 is TGCAGCGTACAGGGTGGTGGAGAGACCCAGTACTTC. Translated, it gives CSVQGGGETQYF.

As to this clone: Other DNA sequences in this specimen translate into the identical CDR3. This chain joins TRBV15 and TRBJ1-1; D gene ambiguous. Trimming shortened V by 0 bases and J by 4 bases, and 9 bases separated the two germline ends. This CDR3 spans 14 amino acids. The germline V gene encodes CDR1 LNHNV and CDR2 YYDKDF (reference sequence). The CDR3 is CATSRDVGGTEAFF. CDR3 nucleotides: TGTGCCACCAGCAGAGATGTGGGAGGCACTGAAGCTTTCTTT.

The V gene is TRBV10-1, the J gene TRBJ2-2, with D maybe TRBD2 (5 bases). This CDR3 is built from 13 residues. The germline V gene has CDR1 WNHNN and CDR2 SYGVQD (reference sequence). With 7 bases removed from V and 1 base from J, the gap between germline ends came to 7 bases. The CDR3 loop is CASNAGNTGELFF. DNA of the CDR3: TGCGCCAGCAATGCGGGGAACACCGGGGAGCTGTTTTTT.

The chain employs TRBV9 and TRBJ2-3; 7 bases map to TRBD2. Germline V lookup: CDR1 SGDLS, CDR2 YYNGEE. This CDR3 contains 13 residues. J gave up 1 base and V 6 bases, and 2 bases lay outside the gene matches. In nucleotides, the CDR3 is TGTGCCAGCACAACTAGCGGCACAGATACGCAGTATTTT. This translates into CASTTSGTDTQYF. Complete variable domain (other parts from reference TRBV9 and TRBJ2-3): DSGVTQTPKHLITATGQRVTLRCSPRSGDLSVYWYQQSLDQGLQFLIQYYNGEERAKGNILERFSAQQFPDLHSELNLSSLELGDSALYFCASTTSGTDTQYFGPGTRLTVL.

CDR3 sequence reads: CASSAARTGIYEQYF. The CDR3 DNA is TGTGCCAGCAGTGCCGCCCGGACAGGGATCTACGAGCAGTACTTC. V is TRBV27 and J is TRBJ2-7; 8 nucleotides align to TRBD1. Unmatched junction bases numbered 9, after V lost 5 bases and J lost 3 bases. The CDR3 loop spans 15 amino acids. CDR1 and CDR2 from the germline V gene are MNHEY and SMNVEV (reference sequence).

The rearrangement joins TRBV5-1 to TRBJ1-2, with a tentative D call TRBD1 (6 bases). Germline V lookup: CDR1 SGHRS, CDR2 YFSETQ. The CDR3 length is 14 residues. V gave up 2 bases and J gave up 4 bases, with 12 bases separating them. The CDR3 region is CASSLNQGSYGYTF. Written as DNA, the CDR3 is TGCGCCAGCAGCTTAAATCAGGGGTCCTATGGCTACACCTTC. The full variable domain, in which reference TRBV5-1 and TRBJ1-2 provide the parts outside the CDR3, is KAGVTQTPRYLIKTRGQQVTLSCSPISGHRSVSWYQQTPGQGLQFLFEYFSETQRNKGNFPGRFSGRQFSNSRSEMNVSTLELGDSALYLCASSLNQGSYGYTFGSGTRLTVV.

The rearrangement joins TRBV3-1 (or the pseudogene TRBV3-2) to TRBJ2-4; D ambiguous. Trimming removed 3 bases from V and 8 bases from J, with 20 bases in between. CDR3 length: 16 residues. Per germline, CDR1 LGHDT and CDR2 YNNKEL (reference sequence). The CDR3 here is CASSQLTAAFGDIQYF. The CDR3 DNA sequence: TGTGCCAGCAGCCAGCTGACGGCCGCATTTGGAGACATTCAGTACTTC.

This chain links TRBV6-5 with TRBJ1-1; TRBD1 agrees at 8 bases. J lost 0 bases, V lost 5 bases, and 5 bases had no gene match. This CDR3 spans 15 amino acids. Germline CDR1 is MNHEY and CDR2 is SVGAGI. The CDR3 loop is CASSRTGSLNTEAFF. CDR3 in DNA: TGTGCCAGCAGTAGGACAGGGAGTCTGAACACTGAAGCTTTCTTT.

The rearrangement joins TRBV7-9 to TRBJ1-6; the D gene is possibly TRBD1 (5 bases). Germline values: CDR1 SEHNR, CDR2 FQNEAQ (reference sequence). The V end was cut by 2 bases, the J end by 4 bases, with 9 bases between. The CDR3 is made up of 15 amino acids. DNA of the CDR3: TGTGCCAGCAGCTTACCGGGGGGATATAATTCACCCCTCCACTTT. Translation gives CASSLPGGYNSPLHF.

This sequence joins TRBV7-3 and TRBJ2-1, with 10 bases aligning to TRBD1. The CDR3 is 14 amino acids. CDR1 is SGHTA and CDR2 is FQGTGA in the germline V gene. V lost 9 bases, J lost 5 bases, and 7 bases stayed unmatched. This chain's CDR3 is CASRRDRGDNEQFF. In DNA form, the CDR3 reads TGTGCCAGTCGTCGGGACAGGGGTGACAATGAGCAGTTCTTC. Complete variable domain (other parts from reference TRBV7-3 and TRBJ2-1): GAGVSQTPSNKVTEKGKYVELRCDPISGHTALYWYRQSLGQGPEFLIYFQGTGAADDSGLPNDRFFAVRPEGSVSTLKIQRTERGDSAVYLCASRRDRGDNEQFFGPGTRLTVL.

This clone is a singleton in its sample. A read error may account for a junction end that differs from germline. V is TRBV10-2 and J is TRBJ2-2, with D perhaps matching TRBD1 (6 bases). CDR1 and CDR2 (germline): WSHSY, SAAADI. This CDR3 region has 19 residues. CDR3 sequence: CASTEIWGGQKANTGELFF. The CDR3 nucleotides read TGCGCCAGCACTGAGATATGGGGTGGACAGAAAGCGAACACCGGGGAGCTGTTTTTT.

The chain couples TRBV28 to TRBJ2-7; tentative D call: TRBD2 (6 bases). Trimming shortened V by 6 bases and J by 2 bases, and 17 bases separated the two germline ends. Germline assignment: CDR1 MDHEN and CDR2 SYDVKM. This CDR3 spans 15 amino acids. CDR3 sequence (DNA): TGTGCCAGCAGGCTCTATGGGACTTCCGCCTACGAGCAGTACTTC. Translation gives CASRLYGTSAYEQYF.

The chain uses TRBV30 and TRBJ2-7, with D possibly matching TRBD2 (6 bases). V was shortened by 4 bases and J by 7 bases, with 11 bases between the two germline ends. Germline lookup yields CDR1 GTSNPN and CDR2 SVGIG (reference sequence). The CDR3 consists of 11 residues. The CDR3 DNA follows: TGTGCCTGGATCGGGAGTGAGGAGCAGTACTTC. This codes for CAWIGSEEQYF.

This chain uses TRBV3-1 (or the pseudogene TRBV3-2) with TRBJ1-4; TRBD1 agrees at 10 bases. The CDR3 is made up of 17 amino acids. Germline loops: CDR1 LGHDT, CDR2 YNNKEL (reference sequence). Unmatched junction bases numbered 8, after V lost 2 bases and J lost 5 bases. In nucleotides, the CDR3 is TGTGCCAGCAGCCAACGAAATCCGGGACAGGGGAATGAAAAACTGTTTTTT. It is translated as CASSQRNPGQGNEKLFF.

The V and J genes are TRBV9 and TRBJ2-6; 7 bases line up with TRBD1. The CDR3 is made up of 17 amino acids. The V gene end was trimmed by 3 bases and the J gene end by 0 bases; junction bases not matched to a gene: 6. CDR1 is SGDLS, CDR2 YYNGEE, per germline. CDR3: CASSAKDRASGANVLTF. CDR3 in DNA: TGTGCCAGCAGCGCAAAAGACAGGGCCTCTGGGGCCAACGTCCTGACTTTC. Drawing the rest from reference TRBV9 and TRBJ2-6, the complete variable domain is DSGVTQTPKHLITATGQRVTLRCSPRSGDLSVYWYQQSLDQGLQFLIQYYNGEERAKGNILERFSAQQFPDLHSELNLSSLELGDSALYFCASSAKDRASGANVLTFGAGSRLTVL.

CDR3 amino acids: CASSPLQGHQAFF. CDR3 DNA: TGTGCCAGCAGCCCGCTACAGGGGCATCAAGCTTTCTTT. The chain employs TRBV27 and TRBJ1-1, with 7 bases that match TRBD1. The CDR3 is made up of 13 amino acids. Germline values: CDR1 MNHEY, CDR2 SMNVEV (reference sequence). The junction had 10 bases not matched to a gene; V was cut back by 6 bases and J by 9 bases.

A single count supports this clone. This chain joins TRBV28 and TRBJ2-5; D call uncertain. The CDR3 totals 15 residues. Trimming stripped 6 bases from V and 2 bases from J, with 16 bases between. Per germline, CDR1 MDHEN and CDR2 SYDVKM. DNA for the CDR3: TGTGCCAGCAGCCTATCTTGGGCAGGTCAAGAGACCCAGTACTTC. Translation gives CASSLSWAGQETQYF.

The gene calls are TRBV27 and TRBJ2-7, with 7 bases aligning to TRBD2. Germline CDR1 reads MNHEY; CDR2 reads SMNVEV (reference sequence). There are 15 residues in the CDR3. The V segment lost 5 bases and the J segment 1 base; nucleotides outside the gene matches: 8. CDR3 DNA sequence: TGTGCCAGCAGTCCGCGGGGAGGGGCGTCCTACGAGCAGTACTTC. Residues: CASSPRGGASYEQYF.

The V and J genes are TRBV7-2 and TRBJ1-2, with D unresolved. In germline, CDR1 is SGHTA, CDR2 FQGNSA. The CDR3 is made up of 11 amino acids. V was clipped by 0 bases and J by 10 bases, with 6 bases between them. This CDR3 is CASSLARDYTF. The CDR3 DNA sequence: TGTGCCAGCAGCTTAGCTCGAGACTACACCTTC.

The chain is built from TRBV7-8 and TRBJ1-5, with D possibly being TRBD1 (6 bases). Germline V gene sequence: CDR1 SGHVS, CDR2 FQNEAQ. V was clipped by 3 bases and J by 8 bases, with 11 bases between them. This CDR3 comprises 13 residues. The CDR3 coding sequence is TGTGCCAGCAGCTTCAGGGGCGAGGAGCCCCAGCATTTT. Its protein is CASSFRGEEPQHF.